One sample yielded the 2 T cell receptor beta chains listed below, sequenced in a study of cytomegalovirus exposure and HLA in healthy donors. Use of 60 Vbeta and 13 Jbeta primers characterized the PCR. The data were produced by immunoSEQ multiplex PCR, yet TCRdb's version contains in-frame clones alone and is incomplete. The repertoire consists of 130,000 or so clones, with around 80% occurring once and the leading ten covering 2.5% to 4%. The sequenced material came from PBMCs. Source of these receptors: a man in his forties or fifties in good health and CMV-seronegative.

The chain joins TRBV19 to TRBJ2-2; 10 bases match TRBD1. Trimming at V came to 10 bases and at J to 6 bases, leaving 11 bases not matched to a gene. The CDR3 covers 15 residues. Germline V gives CDR1 LNHDA, CDR2 SQIVND (reference sequence). The CDR3 here is CATKRDRGMAGELFF. The CDR3 region has the DNA TGTGCCACCAAGCGGGACAGGGGAATGGCCGGGGAGCTGTTTTTT.

This clone was counted only a few times. The genes are TRBV7-9 and TRBJ1-1, with D perhaps matching TRBD1 (5 bases). Germline V CDR1 and CDR2: SEHNR, FQNEAQ (reference sequence). With 1 base removed from V and 0 bases from J, the gap between germline ends came to 9 bases. The CDR3 loop spans 15 amino acids. The CDR3 loop reads CASSLETGLNTEAFF. CDR3 bases: TGTGCCAGCAGCTTAGAAACAGGCTTGAACACTGAAGCTTTCTTT.